These 19 T cell receptor beta chains were sequenced from one sample in a study of T-cell reconstitution after alpha-beta-depleted transplantation in children. Construction of the TCRbeta library involved unique molecular identifiers. TCRdb reprocessed the PCR reads via MiXCR and lists one record per CDR3 protein. The repertoire includes around 580,000 distinct CDR3 sequences, about 23% of them detected once, and approximately 14% sits in the top ten. The source was PBMCs, mostly from graft donor cells, collected 360 days after TCRalphabeta/CD19-depleted stem cell transplant. The source is a boy younger than two who had a stem cell transplant for acute myeloid leukemia, so the T cells may come from the graft donor.

In its sample, this clonotype was seen many times. The chain employs TRBV5-1 and TRBJ2-3; 7 nucleotides match TRBD1. The CDR3 contains 13 residues. Germline V lookup: CDR1 SGHRS, CDR2 YFSETQ. V lost 4 bases to trimming and J lost 3 bases; unmatched junction nucleotides: 2. For the CDR3, the DNA is TGCGCCAGCAGCACGGACAGGACAGATACGCAGTATTTT. This sequence encodes CASSTDRTDTQYF.

This clonotype was recorded many times. The chain couples TRBV29-1 to TRBJ2-1; D perhaps matches TRBD2 (5 bases). Germline CDR1 reads SQVTM; CDR2 reads ANQGSEA. Trimming shortened V by 4 bases and J by 7 bases, and 14 bases separated the two germline ends. CDR3 size: 13 residues. The CDR3 nucleotides read TGCAGCGTTGTGGAGGCGAGAGGTAATGAGCAGTTCTTC. Its protein product is CSVVEARGNEQFF.

This clonotype has a count of ten or more. This chain links TRBV12-3 or TRBV12-4 with TRBJ2-2; D unclear. The CDR3 runs to 15 residues. V lost 4 bases and J 1 base, leaving 10 bases between the germline ends. This CDR3 reads CASSSRSRNTGELFF. CDR3 coding DNA: TGTGCCAGCAGTTCCCGGTCGAGGAACACCGGGGAGCTGTTTTTT.

The chain links TRBV11-2 to TRBJ1-5; tentative D call: TRBD1 (5 bases). The CDR3 length is 15 residues. The V end lost 4 bases, the J end lost 2 bases, and 12 bases lay between the germline ends. The germline V gene encodes CDR1 SGHAT and CDR2 FQNNGV. CDR3 coding DNA: TGTGCCAGCAGCTATTATAGGGGTGGCAATCAGCCCCAGCATTTT. It yields the protein CASSYYRGGNQPQHF.

The chain is built from TRBV6-5 and TRBJ1-3; D not resolved. The CDR3 extends over 16 amino acids. V shed 0 bases and J shed 0 bases, with 9 bases lying between them. Per the germline V gene, CDR1 is MNHEY and CDR2 is SVGAGI. CDR3 DNA: TGTGCCAGCAGTTACTCGAGGGTTTCCTCTGGAAACACCATATATTTT. As protein: CASSYSRVSSGNTIYF.

Only a few counts were recorded for this clonotype. V gene TRBV11-3 combines with J gene TRBJ2-3; 8 bases fit TRBD2. The CDR3 is made up of 15 amino acids. Germline-derived CDR1 and CDR2 are SGHNT and YENEEA. Trimming removed 7 bases from V and 1 base from J; junction bases left unmatched: 7. Here the CDR3 DNA reads TGTGCCAGCACCAAACACGGGGGGGGCACAGATACGCAGTATTTT. Translated, it gives CASTKHGGGTDTQYF.

This clonotype has more than one count but fewer than ten. This sequence joins TRBV5-6 and TRBJ2-5; 8 bases are shared with TRBD1. The CDR3 sequence is 14 residues long. V dropped 2 bases and J dropped 5; count of bases not matched to a gene: 5. The germline V gene has CDR1 SGHDT and CDR2 YYEEEE. CDR3 DNA: TGTGCCAGCAGCTTCCAGGGGGCAGGGGAGACCCAGTACTTC. Its translation: CASSFQGAGETQYF.

Only a few counts were recorded for this clonotype. This chain uses TRBV7-2 with TRBJ2-3, with TRBD1 as a possible D gene (6 bases). CDR3 size: 14 residues. Germline V gene sequence: CDR1 SGHTA, CDR2 FQGNSA. Trimming pared 5 bases from V and 1 base from J, leaving 10 bases between. CDR3 nucleotides: TGTGCCAGCAGCCGGCGGACAGGCACAGATACGCAGTATTTT. Translated, it gives CASSRRTGTDTQYF.

This clonotype was seen at least ten times. The chain is built from TRBV20-1 and TRBJ2-3; TRBD2 matches 13 bases. Germline V gene data show CDR1 as DFQATT and CDR2 as SNEGSKA (reference sequence). Trimming took 5 bases from V and 2 from J; bases not matched to a gene: 4. The CDR3 has 15 residues. The CDR3 coding sequence is TGCAGTGCTCCACTAGCGGGGGGGTTCACAGATACGCAGTATTTT. Translation gives CSAPLAGGFTDTQYF.

This clonotype occurred many times. The chain employs TRBV11-1 and TRBJ2-1, with 10 bases fitting TRBD2. The CDR3 contains 18 residues. CDR1 is SGHAT, CDR2 FQDESV, per germline (reference sequence). Trimming at V came to 5 bases and at J to 4 bases, leaving 14 bases not matched to a gene. CDR3 in amino acids: CASSPLPGLAWEYNEQFF. Here the CDR3 DNA reads TGTGCCAGCAGCCCACTCCCGGGACTAGCGTGGGAATACAATGAGCAGTTCTTC.

The chain carries TRBV10-3 and TRBJ1-5; 7 nucleotides align to TRBD1. V was pared by 3 bases and J by 5 bases, with 4 bases of the junction left unmatched. The CDR3 is made up of 14 amino acids. Germline loops: CDR1 ENHRY, CDR2 SYGVKD. The DNA for the CDR3 is TGTGCCATCAGTGAAAGACAGGGCGATCAGCCCCAGCATTTT. This sequence encodes CAISERQGDQPQHF.

In its sample, this clonotype was seen many times. V is TRBV28 and J is TRBJ2-5; D perhaps matches TRBD1 (6 bases). This CDR3 contains 14 residues. The V gene's germline CDR1 is MDHEN and CDR2 SYDVKM. V lost 6 bases and J 5 bases, leaving 16 bases between the germline ends. The CDR3 coding sequence is TGTGCCAGCAGACCAACAGGGACGGGGGAGACCCAGTACTTC. It specifies CASRPTGTGETQYF.

This clonotype showed up many times. V gene TRBV24-1 combines with J gene TRBJ2-1, with TRBD2 identical over 10 bases. CDR1 is KGHDR and CDR2 is SFDVKD in the germline V gene. This CDR3 is 17 amino acids long. V shed 2 bases and J 6 bases; nucleotides not matched to a gene: 9. CDR3 in amino acids: CATSDSAGTSDFNEQFF. DNA for the CDR3: TGTGCCACCAGTGATTCAGCCGGGACTAGCGATTTCAATGAGCAGTTCTTC.

V usage is TRBV20-1 and J usage is TRBJ1-5; D is unresolved. CDR3 length: 14 amino acids. CDR1 and CDR2 (germline): DFQATT, SNEGSKA (reference sequence). The V end was cut by 5 bases, the J end by 7 bases, with 18 bases between. The CDR3 loop is CSAQKDGYRQPQHF. The CDR3 DNA reads TGCAGTGCTCAAAAGGACGGCTACCGCCAGCCCCAGCATTTT.

This clonotype was recorded a few times. The chain uses TRBV29-1 and TRBJ1-1; no definite D call. CDR1 and CDR2 (germline): SQVTM, ANQGSEA. The V and J ends lost 0 bases and 1 base respectively, with 15 bases between them. This CDR3 has 16 residues. CDR3 protein: CSVEDLPGWANTEAFF. As DNA, the CDR3 is TGCAGCGTTGAAGATCTTCCGGGCTGGGCGAACACTGAAGCTTTCTTT.

This chain joins TRBV28 and TRBJ2-1; weak D call: TRBD1 (6 bases). The CDR3 loop spans 15 amino acids. CDR1 and CDR2 (germline): MDHEN, SYDVKM. Trimming cost V 5 bases and J 8 bases, with 19 bases left between them. Here the CDR3 DNA reads TGTGCCAGCAGTCCTTTTGCGGACAGTCATCATGAGCAGTTCTTC. Translated: CASSPFADSHHEQFF.

This clonotype was found a few times. The rearrangement links TRBV7-2 to TRBJ2-1, with 14 nucleotides matching TRBD2. Trimming cost V 4 bases and J 8 bases; bases outside gene matches: 1. Germline-derived CDR1 and CDR2 are SGHTA and FQGNSA. The CDR3 has 14 residues. CDR3 in amino acids: CASSSGLAGDEQFF. CDR3 sequence (DNA): TGTGCCAGCAGCTCGGGACTAGCGGGGGATGAGCAGTTCTTC.

Many counts were recorded for this clonotype. The chain recombines TRBV12-3 or TRBV12-4 with TRBJ2-7; D possibly corresponds to TRBD1 (6 bases). V shed 7 bases and J shed 0 bases, with 16 bases lying between them. CDR3 length equals 15 residues. CDR3 DNA sequence: TGTGCCAGCAAACCTACCAGGGGTGGCTCCTACGAGCAGTACTTC. This sequence encodes CASKPTRGGSYEQYF.

The rearrangement links TRBV4-3 to TRBJ2-5; tentatively, D is TRBD2 (6 bases). The germline V and J ends were trimmed by 1 base and 5 bases, with 23 bases remaining between them. The CDR3 has 18 amino acids. Germline values: CDR1 LGHNA, CDR2 YSLEER. The CDR3 loop is CASSQGRISGPPYETQYF. Written as DNA, the CDR3 is TGCGCCAGCAGCCAAGGGAGAATTAGCGGCCCCCCGTACGAGACCCAGTACTTC.